What follows are 21 T cell receptor beta chains derived from one specimen sequenced in a study of T cell changes during pregnancy in multiple sclerosis. Sequencing was performed with immunoSEQ multiplex PCR; in TCRdb, only in-frame clones are kept and a portion is missing. The sample records 10,000 to 13,000 clones, roughly 89% being singletons. The input for sequencing was CD8+ T cells from peripheral blood mononuclear cells, taken in the first trimester of pregnancy. Every receptor here comes from a female donor in good health, enrolled as a control in a pregnancy study.

V and J are TRBV27 and TRBJ2-1; possible D gene TRBD2, 5 bases. Between the trimmed V and J ends, which lost 5 bases and 4 bases, there was a span of 12 bases. The CDR3 spans 14 residues. CDR1 MNHEY and CDR2 SMNVEV come from the germline V gene (reference sequence). This chain's CDR3 is CASSSGSRYNEQFF. The CDR3 nucleotides are TGTGCCAGCAGTAGCGGCTCCCGGTACAATGAGCAGTTCTTC.

This clone counts as medium-sized. The rearrangement links TRBV27 to TRBJ2-7; 7 nucleotides agree with TRBD1. The CDR3 is 15 amino acids. The J segment lost 0 bases and the V segment lost 5 bases, leaving 7 bases of the junction unmatched. The germline CDR1 and CDR2 sequences are MNHEY and SMNVEV (reference sequence). Here the CDR3 reads CASSPWTGVSYEQYF. CDR3 DNA sequence: TGTGCCAGCAGTCCGTGGACAGGTGTCTCCTACGAGCAGTACTTC.

The V and J genes are TRBV4-2 and TRBJ1-3; D might be TRBD1 (6 bases). Deletions cut 1 base from V and 1 base from J, with 11 bases between. This CDR3 contains 16 residues. CDR1 LGHNA and CDR2 YNFKEQ come from the germline V gene. In DNA, the CDR3 is TGTGCCAGCAGCCAAGTAGGGGGGGGATCTGGAAACACCATATATTTT. Encoded protein: CASSQVGGGSGNTIYF.

This clone was recorded only once. The V call is TRBV7-9, the J call TRBJ2-7; 8 bases match TRBD1. J gave up 3 bases and V 5 bases, and 12 bases lay outside the gene matches. Germline loops: CDR1 SEHNR, CDR2 FQNEAQ (reference sequence). CDR3 length: 16 residues. CDR3 nucleotide sequence: TGTGCCAGCAGCCTCATCACTGGCGGGACAGGCTACGAGCAGTACTTC. Translation: CASSLITGGTGYEQYF.

J is TRBJ2-7 and V is TRBV19; D ambiguous. The germline V gene encodes CDR1 LNHDA and CDR2 SQIVND (reference sequence). The germline V and J ends were trimmed by 2 bases and 2 bases, with 10 bases remaining between them. The CDR3 extends over 14 amino acids. The CDR3 nucleotides read TGTGCCAGTAGTATAATGGGCGATACCTACGAGCAGTACTTC. Protein product: CASSIMGDTYEQYF.

The V and J genes are TRBV5-4 and TRBJ1-2; 10 nucleotides agree with TRBD1. The germline V gene has CDR1 SGHNT and CDR2 YYREEE (reference sequence). This CDR3 is 13 amino acids long. V lost 2 bases and J lost 8; bases outside the gene matches: 3. The CDR3 DNA reads as TGTGCCAGCAGCTTCGGGACAGGGGTCGGCTACACCTTC. This translates into CASSFGTGVGYTF. Based on the CDR3 plus reference TRBV5-4 and TRBJ1-2, the full variable domain is ETGVTQSPTHLIKTRGQQVTLRCSSQSGHNTVSWYQQALGQGPQFIFQYYREEENGRGNFPPRFSGLQFPNYSSELNVNALELDDSALYLCASSFGTGVGYTFGSGTRLTVV.

The CDR3 bases are TGTGCCACCAGCCGATCCTCCGGGACAGGGGATGAAAAACTGTTTTTT. This sequence encodes CATSRSSGTGDEKLFF. The J gene is TRBJ1-4, the V gene TRBV15; 10 bases line up with TRBD1. From germline, CDR1 is LNHNV and CDR2 YYDKDF (reference sequence). Trimming removed 5 bases from V and 6 bases from J; junction bases left unmatched: 9. The CDR3 length is 16 residues.

V is TRBV10-3 and J is TRBJ1-5, with TRBD1 matching over 8 bases. CDR1 ENHRY and CDR2 SYGVKD come from the germline V gene. The CDR3 has 19 amino acids. Unmatched junction bases numbered 18, after V lost 5 bases and J lost 3 bases. CDR3 bases: TGTGCCATCAGTTCCGCCAGGGGGCCGACAGATCCTCTCAATCAGCCCCAGCATTTT. As protein: CAISSARGPTDPLNQPQHF.

This chain links TRBV27 with TRBJ2-1; no clear D gene. Looked up from germline, CDR1 is MNHEY and CDR2 is SMNVEV (reference sequence). The CDR3 is 13 amino acids. Trimming took 2 bases from V and 5 from J, leaving 7 bases between them. Here the CDR3 reads CASSLRGNNEQFF. The CDR3 bases are TGTGCCAGCAGTTTAAGAGGAAACAATGAGCAGTTCTTC.

The count of this clone is one. V is TRBV27 and J is TRBJ1-1; D is undetermined. V was clipped by 6 bases and J by 3 bases, with 17 bases between them. There are 15 residues in the CDR3. Germline lookup yields CDR1 MNHEY and CDR2 SMNVEV (reference sequence). CDR3 coding DNA: TGTGCCAGCAGCCCGACCGGGGTGAGGGACACTGAAGCTTTCTTT. Translating gives CASSPTGVRDTEAFF.

The rearrangement uses TRBV4-3 and TRBJ1-4; D might be TRBD1 (5 bases). In germline, CDR1 is LGHNA, CDR2 YSLEER. The germline V and J ends were trimmed by 0 bases and 14 bases, with 22 bases remaining between them. This CDR3 is built from 16 residues. The CDR3 sequence: CASSQDRLGTNRRLFF. DNA of the CDR3: TGCGCCAGCAGCCAAGATCGGTTAGGGACTAACCGTAGGCTGTTTTTT.

The V gene is TRBV5-6, the J gene TRBJ2-7; 9 nucleotides line up with TRBD1. The V gene's germline CDR1 is SGHDT and CDR2 YYEEEE. V was pared by 3 bases and J by 3 bases, with 4 bases of the junction left unmatched. This CDR3 is built from 14 residues. Here the CDR3 reads CASSYPGQGYEQYF. CDR3 nucleotide sequence: TGTGCCAGCAGCTATCCGGGACAGGGCTACGAGCAGTACTTC.

This chain links TRBV4-3 with TRBJ1-1; TRBD1 is a possible D gene (6 bases). This CDR3 is 15 amino acids long. V lost 0 bases and J lost 1, with 9 bases in between. Germline V CDR1 and CDR2: LGHNA, YSLEER. The CDR3 region is CASSQDSGENTEAFF. The CDR3 DNA is TGCGCCAGCAGCCAAGATTCAGGGGAGAACACTGAAGCTTTCTTT.

The rearrangement joins TRBV6-6 to TRBJ1-1; 9 bases fit TRBD1. V trimming: 4 bases; J trimming: 3 bases; junction bases outside the gene matches: 6. Per germline, CDR1 MNHNY and CDR2 SVGAGI (reference sequence). CDR3 size: 15 residues. The CDR3 nucleotides are TGTGCCAGCAGTTCATTGGACAGGGGAGACACTGAAGCTTTCTTT. It translates to CASSSLDRGDTEAFF.

The table lists this clone with a count of one. The chain has TRBV27 and TRBJ1-1, with D perhaps TRBD1 (5 bases). This CDR3 spans 14 amino acids. The V and J ends lost 3 bases and 4 bases respectively, with 12 bases between them. Germline V gene data show CDR1 as MNHEY and CDR2 as SMNVEV (reference sequence). The CDR3 is CASSFGQGGTEAFF. DNA for the CDR3: TGTGCCAGCAGTTTTGGGCAGGGAGGCACTGAAGCTTTCTTT.

V usage is TRBV7-2 and J usage is TRBJ2-7; perhaps TRBD1 as D (6 bases). This CDR3 is 14 amino acids long. V was cut by 6 bases and J by 0 bases, with 12 bases left in between. The germline CDR1 and CDR2 sequences are SGHTA and FQGNSA. The CDR3 protein is CASRDRGSSYEQYF. In nucleotides, the CDR3 is TGTGCCAGCAGGGATAGGGGGAGCTCCTACGAGCAGTACTTC. Full variable domain (remainder filled in from reference TRBV7-2 and TRBJ2-7): GAGVSQSPSNKVTEKGKDVELRCDPISGHTALYWYRQSLGQGLEFLIYFQGNSAPDKSGLPSDRFSAERTGGSVSTLTIQRTQQEDSAVYLCASRDRGSSYEQYFGPGTRLTVT.

The chain employs TRBV9 and TRBJ1-6; D is uncertain. V gave up 5 bases and J gave up 0 bases, with 12 bases separating them. Germline CDR1 and CDR2: SGDLS and YYNGEE. CDR3 length: 16 amino acids. The CDR3 loop reads CASSPQVSSYNSPLHF. In DNA form, the CDR3 reads TGTGCCAGCAGTCCTCAGGTTAGCTCCTATAATTCACCCCTCCACTTT.

The rearrangement joins TRBV5-6 to TRBJ1-2; D not certain. Trimming cost V 4 bases and J 4 bases, with 11 bases left between them. Germline V gene lookup returns CDR1 SGHDT and CDR2 YYEEEE. The CDR3 covers 13 residues. CDR3 sequence: CASSPGSLYGYTF. The CDR3 nucleotides are TGTGCCAGCAGCCCCGGGTCCCTCTATGGCTACACCTTC.

This sequence joins TRBV7-2 and TRBJ1-2; D is possibly TRBD1 (5 bases). The V gene's germline CDR1 is SGHTA and CDR2 FQGNSA. With 1 base removed from V and 7 bases from J, the gap between germline ends came to 13 bases. The CDR3 is 14 amino acids. Here the CDR3 reads CASSLGGGLSGYTF. The CDR3 nucleotides read TGTGCCAGCAGCTTAGGGGGCGGACTAAGTGGCTACACCTTC.

The gene calls are TRBV9 and TRBJ1-1; tentatively, D is TRBD1 (6 bases). CDR1 is SGDLS, CDR2 YYNGEE, per germline. V was shortened by 0 bases and J by 2 bases, with 17 bases between the two germline ends. The CDR3 is 17 amino acids. The CDR3 DNA follows: TGTGCCAGCAGCGTAGGGGCAGGGGCGATCCGTAACACTGAAGCTTTCTTT. This translates into CASSVGAGAIRNTEAFF. Variable domain in full (rest from reference TRBV9 and TRBJ1-1): DSGVTQTPKHLITATGQRVTLRCSPRSGDLSVYWYQQSLDQGLQFLIQYYNGEERAKGNILERFSAQQFPDLHSELNLSSLELGDSALYFCASSVGAGAIRNTEAFFGQGTRLTVV.

V usage is TRBV18 and J usage is TRBJ2-7; 7 bases are a match to TRBD1. V lost 2 bases, J lost 0 bases, and 7 bases stayed unmatched. The germline CDR1 and CDR2 sequences are KGHSH and LQKENI. The CDR3 has 16 amino acids. DNA of the CDR3: TGTGCCAGCTCACCAGCTACAGGGGAGAGCTCCTACGAGCAGTACTTC. Protein: CASSPATGESSYEQYF.